Included here is one T cell receptor (beta chain) sequence, with context. Germline lookup yields CDR1 MDHEN and CDR2 SYDVKM. With 7 bases removed from V and 7 bases from J, the gap between germline ends came to 14 bases. This CDR3 region has 13 residues. As originally analysed: Researchers report that nucleated cell counts were estimated from reference gene primer amplification. The method was immunoSEQ multiplex PCR; TCRdb's version includes in-frame clones alone and lacks a portion of them. V and J calls and clone size come straight from that table; D and trimming were deduced from the DNA. The sample yields 80,000 to 100,000 clones, 80% seen once. The record originates from a study of blood T cell repertoires in COVID-19. Across the whole study: The United States, Italy and Spain provided the acute and convalescent COVID-19 samples. PBMCs, B-cell-depleted T cells, or T cells were the source of the cDNA or gDNA that made up the material.

The chain employs TRBV28 and TRBJ2-1; D possibly corresponds to TRBD1 (7 bases). The origin of this receptor is a woman aged 65 to 85 with acute or convalescent COVID-19. The sample taken for sequencing was peripheral blood. The CDR3 nucleotides read TGTGCCAGCACCCCCCCAGGGGGGAATGAGCAGTTCTTC. Amino acids: CASTPPGGNEQFF.